This T cell receptor beta chain originates from a study of post-analysis software for immune sequencing data. Study summary: Patients with relapsing-remitting, secondary progressive and progressive-relapsing multiple sclerosis courses were all represented.

Broader study findings: Normalized Chao1 diversity was significantly lower in multiple sclerosis patients than in controls.

Unique molecular identifiers were carried by the TCR beta cDNA libraries. MiXCR, applied by TCRdb to the PCR reads, yields one record per CDR3 protein. The table has hundreds of thousands of distinct CDR3 sequences, around 50% seen once. In the case of this clonotype: Its antigen is undetermined.

The source of this sequence is a girl aged 5-17 years with multiple sclerosis. Sequenced input: blood.

For the CDR3, the DNA is TGCGCCAGCCACGACGGACCCTACGAGCAGTACTTC. Encoded protein: CASHDGPYEQYF. This chain links TRBV5-1 with TRBJ2-7, with D unresolved. Germline assignment: CDR1 SGHRS and CDR2 YFSETQ. V was trimmed by 7 bases and J by 2 bases, leaving 10 bases between them. This CDR3 comprises 12 residues.